This T cell receptor beta chain was captured by sequencing in a study of T cell repertoires in cytomegalovirus infection. In the study overall: Selection of CMV epitopes for the study included recently identified HLA-C-restricted and well-studied HLA-B-restricted ones. Matching HLA type, along with CMV infection, was indicated by public TCR beta signatures. Study-level results: The ex vivo response was dominated by HLA-C-restricted CMV-specific TCR beta clonotypes. The cumulative frequency of public TCR beta families distinguished individuals who carried CMV together with the relevant HLA.

This clonotype was counted between two and nine times. The antigen remains undetermined. Each CDR3 protein gets one entry after TCRdb re-called the reads with MiXCR. Of 800,000 to 950,000 distinct CDR3 sequences listed, 32% were seen once; the top ten hold around 11%. Sample: cultured CD8+ T cells from PBMCs, taken from culture after CMV antigen stimulation. The sequence came from a human donor in good health (CMV status not recorded). Some clones in this sample may be carry-over from other donors' samples.

CDR3 sequence reads: CASSIDPTTYYNEQFF. The CDR3, as DNA: TGTGCCAGTAGTATAGACCCGACGACATACTACAATGAGCAGTTCTTC. The chain is built from TRBV19 and TRBJ2-1; D unclear. From germline, CDR1 is LNHDA and CDR2 SQIVND (reference sequence). Trimming shortened V by 0 bases and J by 3 bases, and 12 bases separated the two germline ends. This CDR3 region has 16 residues.